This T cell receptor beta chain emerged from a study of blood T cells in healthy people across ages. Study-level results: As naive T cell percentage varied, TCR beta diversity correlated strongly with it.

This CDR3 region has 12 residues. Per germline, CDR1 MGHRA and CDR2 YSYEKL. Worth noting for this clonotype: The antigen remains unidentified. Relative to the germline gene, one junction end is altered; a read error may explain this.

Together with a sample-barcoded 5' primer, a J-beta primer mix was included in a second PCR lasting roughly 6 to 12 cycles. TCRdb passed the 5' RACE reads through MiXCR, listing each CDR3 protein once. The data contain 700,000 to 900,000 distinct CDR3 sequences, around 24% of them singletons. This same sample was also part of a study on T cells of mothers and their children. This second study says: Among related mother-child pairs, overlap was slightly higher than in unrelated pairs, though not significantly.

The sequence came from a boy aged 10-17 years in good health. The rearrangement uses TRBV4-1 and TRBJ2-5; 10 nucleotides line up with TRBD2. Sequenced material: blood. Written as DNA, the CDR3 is TGCGCCAGCAGCCAATGGAGCGGGGGGGAGTTCTTC. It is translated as CASSQWSGGEFF.